This TCR beta chain was sequenced in a study of beta chain features in type 1 diabetes. This clone was seen a few times. Expressed TCRB transcripts were sequenced because the isolated RNA had all been reverse transcribed beforehand. Assay used: immunoSEQ multiplex PCR; TCRdb lists only in-frame clones, some missing. The table shows hundreds of thousands of clones, with 15% to 17% occurring only once. The receptor's source is a man aged 18 to 29 in good health. Sequences were obtained from naive CD4+ T cells from blood.

Here the CDR3 reads CSVERPGGAEYGYTF. DNA for the CDR3: TGCAGCGTTGAAAGGCCAGGGGGCGCGGAGTATGGCTACACCTTC. The V and J genes are TRBV29-1 and TRBJ1-2; TRBD1 agrees at 8 bases. CDR3 length: 15 amino acids. Losses at the gene ends were 2 bases for V and 5 bases for J; bases not matched to a gene: 10. Germline V lookup: CDR1 SQVTM, CDR2 ANQGSEA.